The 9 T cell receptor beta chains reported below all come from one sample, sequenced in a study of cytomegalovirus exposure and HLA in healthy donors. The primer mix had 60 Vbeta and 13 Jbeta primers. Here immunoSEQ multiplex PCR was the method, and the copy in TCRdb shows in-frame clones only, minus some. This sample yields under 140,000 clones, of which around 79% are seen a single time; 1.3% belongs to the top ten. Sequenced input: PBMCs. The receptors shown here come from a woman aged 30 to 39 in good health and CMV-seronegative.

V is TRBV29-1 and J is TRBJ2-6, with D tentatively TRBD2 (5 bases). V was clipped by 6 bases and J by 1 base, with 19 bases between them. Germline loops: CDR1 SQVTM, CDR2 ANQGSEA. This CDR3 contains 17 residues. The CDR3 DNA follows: TGCAGCGTCCTTATGGGCCGGGGAAGGTCTGGGGCCAACGTCCTGACTTTC. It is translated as CSVLMGRGRSGANVLTF.

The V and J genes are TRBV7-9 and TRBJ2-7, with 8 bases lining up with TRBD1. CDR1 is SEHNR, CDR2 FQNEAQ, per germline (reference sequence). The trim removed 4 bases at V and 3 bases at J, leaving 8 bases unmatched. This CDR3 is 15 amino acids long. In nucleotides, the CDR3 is TGTGCCAGCAGCTGGGGCTCAGGGGGCATCTACGAGCAGTACTTC. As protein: CASSWGSGGIYEQYF.

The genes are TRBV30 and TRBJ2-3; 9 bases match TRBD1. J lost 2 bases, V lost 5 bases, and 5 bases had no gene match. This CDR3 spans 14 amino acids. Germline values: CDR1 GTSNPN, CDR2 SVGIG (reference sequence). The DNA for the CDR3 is TGTGCCTGGGACAGGGGGGCCCCCACAGATACGCAGTATTTT. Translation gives CAWDRGAPTDTQYF.

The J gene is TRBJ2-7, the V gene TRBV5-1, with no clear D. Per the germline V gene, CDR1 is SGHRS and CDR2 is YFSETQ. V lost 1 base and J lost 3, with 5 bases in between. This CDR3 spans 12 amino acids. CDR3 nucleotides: TGCGCCAGCAGCTTGATGTACTACGAGCAGTACTTC. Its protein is CASSLMYYEQYF.

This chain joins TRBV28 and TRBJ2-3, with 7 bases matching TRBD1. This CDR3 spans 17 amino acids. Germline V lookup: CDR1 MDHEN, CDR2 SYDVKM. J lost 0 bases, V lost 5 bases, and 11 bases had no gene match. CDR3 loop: CASSPGQILTSTDTQYF. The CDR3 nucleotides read TGTGCCAGCAGTCCGGGACAGATTCTAACTAGCACAGATACGCAGTATTTT.

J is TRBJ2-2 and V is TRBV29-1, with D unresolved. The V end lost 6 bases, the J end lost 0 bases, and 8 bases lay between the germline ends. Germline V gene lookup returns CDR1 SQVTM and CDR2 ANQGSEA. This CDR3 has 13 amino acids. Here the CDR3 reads CSVATSNTGELFF. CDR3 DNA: TGCAGCGTAGCCACCTCGAACACCGGGGAGCTGTTTTTT.

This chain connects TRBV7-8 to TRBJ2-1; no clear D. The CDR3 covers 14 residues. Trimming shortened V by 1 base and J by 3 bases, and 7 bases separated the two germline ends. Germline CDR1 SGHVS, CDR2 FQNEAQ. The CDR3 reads CASSLVPIYNEQFF. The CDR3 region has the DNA TGTGCCAGCAGCTTAGTGCCTATCTACAATGAGCAGTTCTTC.

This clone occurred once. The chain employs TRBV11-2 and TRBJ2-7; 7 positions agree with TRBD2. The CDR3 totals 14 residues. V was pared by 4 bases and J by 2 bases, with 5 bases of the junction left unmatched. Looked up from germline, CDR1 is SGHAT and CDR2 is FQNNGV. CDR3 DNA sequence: TGTGCCAGCAGCTCGCGGGGGAAAACCTACGAGCAGTACTTC. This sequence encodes CASSSRGKTYEQYF.

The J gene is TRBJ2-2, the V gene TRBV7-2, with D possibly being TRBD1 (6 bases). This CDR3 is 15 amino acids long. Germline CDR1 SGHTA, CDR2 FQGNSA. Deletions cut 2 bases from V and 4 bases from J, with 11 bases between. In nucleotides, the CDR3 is TGTGCCAGCAGCTTAAAACAGGGTGCCACCGGGGAGCTGTTTTTT. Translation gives CASSLKQGATGELFF.